What follows is one T cell receptor beta chain and its context. It lacks a known antigen. The record has no base qualities; no much larger clone is one base away. The data stem from a study of blood T cell repertoires in COVID-19 (dated by TCRdb to about 2020). Describing the broader study: The collaborator samples originated in the United States, Italy and Spain and spanned the acute and convalescent phases of COVID-19. The material from the prospective study consisted of cDNA or gDNA derived from T cells, B-cell-depleted T cells, or PBMCs. Deeply sampled blood TCRbeta repertoires from subjects exposed to, actively infected with, or recovered from COVID-19 were included in the dataset. The repertoires were made available in a free public database intended to serve as a resource for research on the immune response to SARS-CoV-2. The samples were drawn from two sources: the first 160 participants of the ongoing ImmuneRACE study, and fewer than 1,500 subjects contributed by 6 global collaborators. Sample metadata almost always included a de-identified subject ID, COVID-19 status, age in years and sex. Where HLA class I and class II types were available, the types were taken from metadata supplied by the sample provider, not from assay-based typing. Broader findings and caveats from the paper: The amount of clinical and demographic metadata varied by source and participant and was provided uncurated.

The immunoSEQ Assay, a bias-controlled multiplex PCR, was used to amplify TCRbeta CDR3 regions from genomic DNA. As for the authors' bioinformatics: Within the assay, amplification of reference gene primers was used to estimate how many nucleated cells each sample contained. To quantify the absolute abundance of each unique TCRbeta CDR3 rearrangement, sequence reads were collapsed and filtered. Productive Simpson clonality was computed per sample as the square root of Simpson's diversity index over productive rearrangements. TCRdb's version of the immuneACCESS table is confined to in-frame rearrangements and falls short of the full clone set. An unresolved V gene accounts for under half of the shortfall where checked; the remainder is of unknown origin. V and J calls and clone size are those listed in that table; D and trimming were worked out from the DNA. For this sample there are about 130,000 clones; 75% to 90% appear just once. The ten most abundant clones make up about 3.2% of the sample.

Whole blood was collected in K2EDTA tubes by collaborating institutions according to the institutions' own protocols. For TCRbeta analysis, collaborators shipped samples in one of three forms: frozen whole blood, isolated PBMCs, or DNA extracted from either of those sample types. Specimen: peripheral blood. The sequence came from a man in his sixties with active or convalescent COVID-19.

The CDR3 amino acid sequence is: CAISHPSGGNEQFF. Here is the DNA: TGTGCCATCTCCCACCCCTCGGGGGGCAATGAGCAGTTCTTC. The rearrangement joined TRBV10-3 to TRBJ2-1; 7 bases in between match TRBD2. Trimming removed 8 bases from V and 6 bases from J; the gene matches leave 10 bases unexplained. CDR1 and CDR2 are drawn from the germline V gene: ENHRY, SYGVKD. The CDR3 holds 14 amino acids from the cysteine to the phenylalanine. The only DNA kept is the CDR3, 42 bases in frame from the first base.